Presented here are 20 T cell receptor beta chains from one specimen sequenced in a study of blood T cells in healthy people across ages. Combining a sample-barcoded 5' primer with a J-beta primer mix, a second PCR ran for roughly 7 to 12 cycles. TCRdb re-analysed the 5' RACE reads in MiXCR, keeping a single row per CDR3 protein. This sample carries 1,500,000 or so distinct CDR3 sequences, approximately 39% of them seen once, and the ten largest clones take about 4%. What was sequenced was blood. Every receptor here comes from a woman aged 18-29 years in good health.

This rearrangement joins TRBV28 to TRBJ2-5, with D unclear. The CDR3 covers 14 residues. Germline V gene sequence: CDR1 MDHEN, CDR2 SYDVKM. V was clipped by 6 bases and J by 7 bases, with 18 bases between them. The CDR3, as DNA: TGTGCCAGCAGCCTACACCGAAACTTAGGGACCCAGTACTTC. It is translated as CASSLHRNLGTQYF.

This clonotype has only a few counts. V and J are TRBV6-5 and TRBJ2-4, with D tentatively TRBD2 (5 bases). Germline assignment: CDR1 MNHEY and CDR2 SVGAGI. The CDR3 loop spans 13 amino acids. Trimming took off 0 bases at V and 7 bases at J, with 7 bases between the two ends. The CDR3 reads CASSYSRANIQYF. As DNA, the CDR3 is TGTGCCAGCAGTTACTCGAGGGCTAACATTCAGTACTTC.

In its sample, this clonotype was seen a few times. This chain connects TRBV7-8 to TRBJ2-5; D is unclear. Gene TRBJ2-7 matches the end of the DNA better, so the J call may be wrong. The germline V gene has CDR1 SGHVS and CDR2 FQNEAQ. The CDR3 is 15 residues long. CDR3 sequence reads: CASSLKRVLIYEQYF. Here the CDR3 DNA reads TGTGCCAGCAGCTTAAAAAGGGTTCTGATTTACGAGCAGTACTTC.

The J gene is TRBJ2-7, the V gene TRBV6-5; 9 bases fit TRBD2. Germline trimming cut 0 bases from V and 0 bases from J; bases unmatched to any gene: 3. CDR1 is MNHEY and CDR2 is SVGAGI in the germline V gene. The CDR3 extends over 16 amino acids. The CDR3 coding sequence is TGTGCCAGCAGTTACTCGATTAGCGGGAGCTCCTACGAGCAGTACTTC. It codes for CASSYSISGSSYEQYF.

The chain links TRBV20-1 to TRBJ1-5; no clear D gene. V lost 4 bases, J lost 8 bases, and 18 bases lay in between. This CDR3 region has 14 residues. Per the germline V gene, CDR1 is DFQATT and CDR2 is SNEGSKA (reference sequence). The DNA of the CDR3 is TGCAGTGCTATATCCTCGGAAGGTGGAAAGCCCCAGCATTTT. It encodes CSAISSEGGKPQHF.

The chain has TRBV13 and TRBJ1-1; D is possibly TRBD1 (6 bases). The V end lost 6 bases, the J end lost 1 base, and 12 bases lay between the germline ends. Germline V gene sequence: CDR1 PRHDT, CDR2 FYEKMQ (reference sequence). This CDR3 is built from 14 residues. This chain's CDR3 is CASRGRGRNTEAFF. The CDR3 region has the DNA TGTGCCAGCAGGGGCAGGGGAAGGAACACTGAAGCTTTCTTT.

The gene calls are TRBV5-1 and TRBJ2-1; TRBD1 might be the D (6 bases). This CDR3 is 17 amino acids long. The ends were cut back, 2 bases at V and 2 bases at J, with 17 bases in the middle. CDR1 and CDR2 (germline): SGHRS, YFSETQ. The CDR3, as DNA: TGCGCCAGCAGCTTAGACAACAGGGTAGGGGCCTACAATGAGCAGTTCTTC. Residues: CASSLDNRVGAYNEQFF.

V usage is TRBV9 and J usage is TRBJ1-6, with D perhaps matching TRBD1 (6 bases). With 4 bases removed from V and 9 bases from J, the gap between germline ends came to 14 bases. This CDR3 has 14 amino acids. In germline, CDR1 is SGDLS, CDR2 YYNGEE. CDR3 in DNA: TGTGCCAGCAGCCAGGGGCTAGGTGGTTCACCCCTCCACTTT. Translating gives CASSQGLGGSPLHF.

This chain links TRBV4-1 with TRBJ2-7, with D possibly being TRBD1 or TRBD2 (7 bases each). Germline values: CDR1 MGHRA, CDR2 YSYEKL. The ends were cut back, 2 bases at V and 4 bases at J, with 15 bases in the middle. CDR3 size: 15 residues. CDR3 in DNA: TGCGCCAGCAGCCAAAGGGCAGGGGGGGTTTACGAGCAGTACTTC. It codes for CASSQRAGGVYEQYF.

A few counts support this clonotype. The chain couples TRBV15 to TRBJ1-2; D ambiguous. Germline values: CDR1 LNHNV, CDR2 YYDKDF (reference sequence). This CDR3 has 13 amino acids. Trimming stripped 1 base from V and 3 bases from J, with 6 bases between. This CDR3 reads CATSRGTYYGYTF. CDR3 DNA: TGTGCCACCAGCAGAGGAACGTACTATGGCTACACCTTC.

V is TRBV13 and J is TRBJ1-2; no definite D call. Between the trimmed V and J ends, which lost 5 bases and 0 bases, there was a span of 16 bases. Germline CDR1 PRHDT, CDR2 FYEKMQ (reference sequence). There are 16 residues in the CDR3. CDR3 DNA: TGTGCCAGCAGCAGGACTCCGGGATACTCTAACTATGGCTACACCTTC. It encodes CASSRTPGYSNYGYTF.

This clonotype was counted a few times. The rearrangement links TRBV7-3 to TRBJ2-3; no firm D call. The CDR3 is 17 residues long. V dropped 0 bases and J dropped 6 bases, with 19 bases sitting between them. CDR1 is SGHTA, CDR2 FQGTGA, per germline. CDR3 sequence reads: CASSLTAPYAEEDTQYF. In nucleotides, the CDR3 is TGTGCCAGCAGCTTAACTGCGCCTTATGCCGAGGAGGATACGCAGTATTTT.

The chain is built from TRBV20-1 and TRBJ2-2, with unresolved D. This CDR3 is built from 13 residues. From germline, CDR1 is DFQATT and CDR2 SNEGSKA (reference sequence). Trimming removed 5 bases from V and 0 bases from J, with 7 bases in between. The CDR3 bases are TGCAGTGCTCCCAGGACGAACACCGGGGAGCTGTTTTTT. Protein product: CSAPRTNTGELFF.

The CDR3 loop reads CASSPTASGTGTQYF. The CDR3, as DNA: TGTGCCAGCTCACCAACGGCTAGCGGTACGGGGACCCAGTACTTC. This chain links TRBV18 with TRBJ2-5, with 7 bases matching TRBD2. The trim removed 2 bases at V and 7 bases at J, leaving 10 bases unmatched. This CDR3 has 15 residues. The germline CDR1 and CDR2 sequences are KGHSH and LQKENI.

This chain connects TRBV29-1 to TRBJ2-1; perhaps D is TRBD1 or TRBD2 (5 bases each). This CDR3 has 11 residues. The V gene lost 6 bases and the J gene lost 6 bases, with 9 bases spanning the gap. In germline, CDR1 is SQVTM, CDR2 ANQGSEA. The CDR3 DNA is TGCAGCGTCATGGGGACCAATGAGCAGTTCTTC. It translates to CSVMGTNEQFF.

V gene TRBV6-5 combines with J gene TRBJ2-3; the D call may be TRBD1 or TRBD2 (5 bases each). Trimming took 5 bases from V and 2 from J, leaving 14 bases between them. The CDR3 is 15 amino acids. The V gene's germline CDR1 is MNHEY and CDR2 SVGAGI. The CDR3 loop is CASSRQFGVTDTQYF. CDR3 in DNA: TGTGCCAGCAGTCGACAGTTCGGGGTCACAGATACGCAGTATTTT.

This clonotype was picked up a small number of times. The chain joins TRBV19 to TRBJ2-6, with D possibly called TRBD1 or TRBD2 (5 bases each). In germline, CDR1 is LNHDA, CDR2 SQIVND (reference sequence). Trimming pared 3 bases from V and 0 bases from J, leaving 9 bases between. The CDR3 has 16 residues. The CDR3 coding sequence is TGTGCCAGTAGTATGGATGGGGGCTCTGGGGCCAACGTCCTGACTTTC. Its protein is CASSMDGGSGANVLTF.

This clonotype was seen a handful of times. The chain joins TRBV27 to TRBJ2-3, with 8 bases aligning to TRBD1. After removal of 6 bases from V and 1 base from J, the junction contained 9 bases not matched to a gene. This CDR3 is built from 16 residues. Germline CDR1 reads MNHEY; CDR2 reads SMNVEV (reference sequence). In DNA, the CDR3 is TGTGCCAGCAGCTCTCCGACAGGGGTTGGCACAGATACGCAGTATTTT. Translating it yields CASSSPTGVGTDTQYF.

This clonotype appeared many times. V and J are TRBV5-1 and TRBJ2-7; TRBD1 is a possible D gene (6 bases). Germline CDR1 and CDR2: SGHRS and YFSETQ. Deletions cut 0 bases from V and 0 bases from J, with 10 bases between. This CDR3 region has 15 residues. The CDR3 is CASSLAGQRSYEQYF. In nucleotides, the CDR3 is TGCGCCAGCAGCTTGGCAGGACAGCGCTCCTACGAGCAGTACTTC. The complete variable domain, with remaining parts taken from reference TRBV5-1 and TRBJ2-7, reads KAGVTQTPRYLIKTRGQQVTLSCSPISGHRSVSWYQQTPGQGLQFLFEYFSETQRNKGNFPGRFSGRQFSNSRSEMNVSTLELGDSALYLCASSLAGQRSYEQYFGPGTRLTVT.

This chain connects TRBV6-1 to TRBJ2-1; D gene ambiguous. V dropped 1 base and J dropped 10 bases, with 11 bases sitting between them. Germline V gene lookup returns CDR1 MNHNS and CDR2 SASEGT. CDR3 size: 13 residues. The CDR3: CASSEVRGDEQFF. As DNA, the CDR3 is TGTGCCAGCAGTGAAGTTCGCGGTGACGAGCAGTTCTTC.